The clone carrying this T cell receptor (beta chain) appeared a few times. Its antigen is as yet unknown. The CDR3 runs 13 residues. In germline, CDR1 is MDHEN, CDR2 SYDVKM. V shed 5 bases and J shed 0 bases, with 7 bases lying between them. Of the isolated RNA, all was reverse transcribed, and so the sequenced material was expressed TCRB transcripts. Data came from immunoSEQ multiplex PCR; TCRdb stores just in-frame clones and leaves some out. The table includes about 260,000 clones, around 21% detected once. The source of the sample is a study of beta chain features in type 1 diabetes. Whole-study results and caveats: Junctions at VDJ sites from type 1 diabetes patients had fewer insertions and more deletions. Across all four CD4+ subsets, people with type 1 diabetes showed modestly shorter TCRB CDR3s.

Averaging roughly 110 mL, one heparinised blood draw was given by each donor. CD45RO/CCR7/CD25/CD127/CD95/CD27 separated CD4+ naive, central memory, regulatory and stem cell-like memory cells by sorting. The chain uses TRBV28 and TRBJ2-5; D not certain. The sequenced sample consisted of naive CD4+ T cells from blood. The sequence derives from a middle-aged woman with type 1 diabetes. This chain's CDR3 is CASSQRYQETQYF. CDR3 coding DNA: TGTGCCAGCAGTCAGAGGTACCAAGAGACCCAGTACTTC. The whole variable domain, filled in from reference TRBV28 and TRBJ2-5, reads DVKVTQSSRYLVKRTGEKVFLECVQDMDHENMFWYRQDPGLGLRLIYFSYDVKMKEKGDIPEGYSVSREKKERFSLILESASTNQTSMYLCASSQRYQETQYFGPGTRLLVL.